A selection of T cell receptor beta chains follows, all from one sample in a study of blood T cell repertoires in COVID-19. Assay: immunoSEQ multiplex PCR; the TCRdb copy retains only in-frame clones and omits some. This table holds some 30,000 clones, 92% found once. Sequenced: peripheral blood. Every receptor here comes from a man aged 45 to 65 with active COVID-19. CDR3s include the opening cysteine and the closing phenylalanine or tryptophan. Each record gives: D gene, J gene, V gene, CDR3 protein, CDR3 DNA. The D gene is left open where the match is weak.

NA TRBJ2-3 TRBV7-9 CASSPENTQYF TGTGCCAGCAGCCCCGAGAATACGCAGTATTTT
TRBD1 TRBJ1-1 TRBV5-1 CASSRSQGVTEAFF TGCGCCAGCAGCCGATCACAGGGGGTCACTGAAGCTTTCTTT
TRBD1 TRBJ1-2 TRBV5-6 CASSLRTGRDYGYTF TGTGCCAGCAGCCTGCGGACAGGGCGGGACTATGGCTACACCTTC
TRBD1 TRBJ1-1 TRBV28 CASSRTGLLTEAFF TGTGCCAGCAGTCGGACAGGGTTGCTGACTGAAGCTTTCTTT
TRBD1 TRBJ2-2 TRBV7-9 CASKFTGDDTGELFF TGTGCCAGCAAGTTCACAGGGGACGACACCGGGGAGCTGTTTTTT
NA TRBJ2-1 TRBV5-1 CASSLGFGDGPEQFF TGCGCCAGCAGCTTGGGGTTCGGGGATGGGCCTGAGCAGTTCTTC
TRBD2 TRBJ2-1 TRBV4-2 CASSLGLAGGNEQFF TGTGCCAGCAGCCTGGGACTAGCGGGAGGCAATGAGCAGTTCTTC
TRBD2 TRBJ2-1 TRBV6-4 CASSELAGGYNEQFF TGTGCCAGCAGTGAACTAGCGGGGGGCTACAATGAGCAGTTCTTC
TRBD2 TRBJ2-1 TRBV7-9 CASSFSGRGPYNEQFF TGTGCCAGCAGCTTCAGCGGGAGGGGCCCCTACAATGAGCAGTTCTTC
NA TRBJ1-5 TRBV6-5 CASSTGNQPQHF TGTGCCAGTTCCACAGGCAATCAGCCCCAGCATTTT
NA TRBJ1-1 TRBV6-4 CASRPTGGLTEAFF TGTGCCAGCAGACCCACGGGGGGCCTGACTGAAGCTTTCTTT